The 11 T cell receptor beta chains below all came from one sample that was sequenced in a study of beta chain features in type 1 diabetes. Reverse transcribing all isolated RNA meant expressed TCRB transcripts were sequenced. Assay: immunoSEQ multiplex PCR; the TCRdb copy retains only in-frame clones and omits some. This table holds under 900,000 clones, roughly 15% found once. Material: naive CD4+ T cells from blood. Source of these receptors: a woman younger than 35 in good health.

The chain joins TRBV4-3 to TRBJ2-2; weak D call: TRBD1 (7 bases). The ends were cut back, 0 bases at V and 6 bases at J, with 20 bases in the middle. Germline values: CDR1 LGHNA, CDR2 YSLEER. This CDR3 region has 18 residues. In DNA, the CDR3 is TGCGCCAGCAGCCAAGATGGGTGGAGCAGGGGGAGGCCCGGGGAGCTGTTTTTT. Amino acid sequence: CASSQDGWSRGRPGELFF.

This clone showed up just a few times. The chain is built from TRBV11-2 and TRBJ2-1; the D gene is possibly TRBD1 (6 bases). The germline V gene encodes CDR1 SGHAT and CDR2 FQNNGV. Trimming stripped 8 bases from V and 5 bases from J, with 19 bases between. This CDR3 is 15 amino acids long. In DNA form, the CDR3 reads TGTGCCAGCGGGGGCCGGGACGGGGTCCACAATGAGCAGTTCTTC. Translating it yields CASGGRDGVHNEQFF. The complete variable domain, with remaining parts taken from reference TRBV11-2 and TRBJ2-1, reads EAGVAQSPRYKIIEKRQSVAFWCNPISGHATLYWYQQILGQGPKLLIQFQNNGVVDDSQLPKDRFSAERLKGVDSTLKIQPAKLEDSAVYLCASGGRDGVHNEQFFGPGTRLTVL.

The rearrangement uses TRBV5-1 and TRBJ2-2; TRBD1 matches 7 bases. There are 16 residues in the CDR3. The germline V gene has CDR1 SGHRS and CDR2 YFSETQ. Trimming took 4 bases from V and 2 from J; bases not matched to a gene: 8. DNA of the CDR3: TGCGCCAGCAGCGACGCGACAGGGCTTAACACCGGGGAGCTGTTTTTT. Translating it yields CASSDATGLNTGELFF.

This clone has more than one count but fewer than ten. The gene calls are TRBV27 and TRBJ2-1, with no clear D. Per the germline V gene, CDR1 is MNHEY and CDR2 is SMNVEV (reference sequence). V was shortened by 3 bases and J by 5 bases, with 8 bases between the two germline ends. The CDR3 runs to 13 residues. The CDR3 sequence: CASSFIRDNEQFF. In nucleotides, the CDR3 is TGTGCCAGCAGTTTTATTCGTGACAATGAGCAGTTCTTC.

The V call is TRBV5-4, the J call TRBJ2-3, with D tentatively TRBD1 (6 bases). The germline V gene has CDR1 SGHNT and CDR2 YYREEE (reference sequence). The CDR3 sequence is 14 residues long. Trimming took 2 bases from V and 5 from J, leaving 12 bases between them. CDR3: CASSFTSGEDTQYF. The CDR3 nucleotides read TGTGCCAGCAGCTTCACCTCAGGGGAAGATACGCAGTATTTT.

This chain links TRBV7-9 with TRBJ2-5, with D tentatively TRBD2 (6 bases). The CDR3 totals 15 residues. Germline values: CDR1 SEHNR, CDR2 FQNEAQ (reference sequence). Trimming took 6 bases from V and 5 from J, leaving 19 bases between them. The CDR3 nucleotides are TGTGCCAGCAGTCGTATCGGGGGTCTTAGGGAGACCCAGTACTTC. This translates into CASSRIGGLRETQYF.

The genes are TRBV27 and TRBJ1-1; D gene ambiguous. The CDR3 totals 14 residues. Germline assignment: CDR1 MNHEY and CDR2 SMNVEV (reference sequence). V was shortened by 5 bases and J by 4 bases, with 14 bases between the two germline ends. CDR3 sequence (DNA): TGTGCCAGCAGTCGATGGGGAGGTGCCACTGAAGCTTTCTTT. It codes for CASSRWGGATEAFF.

In DNA form, the CDR3 reads TGCGCCAGCAGCCAGCACTGGGGGGTCTCCTACGAGCAGTACTTC. This translates into CASSQHWGVSYEQYF. V is TRBV4-3 and J is TRBJ2-7; a possible D gene is TRBD2 (6 bases). V was trimmed by 3 bases and J by 0 bases, leaving 12 bases between them. In germline, CDR1 is LGHNA, CDR2 YSLEER. The CDR3 is 15 amino acids.

The chain links TRBV7-9 to TRBJ2-7; the D gene could be TRBD1 or TRBD2 (6 bases each). The CDR3 spans 16 residues. Per germline, CDR1 SEHNR and CDR2 FQNEAQ (reference sequence). The V gene lost 7 bases and the J gene lost 1 base, with 20 bases spanning the gap. The CDR3 loop reads CASTSYAGHRSYEQYF. The CDR3 DNA follows: TGTGCCAGCACCTCATATGCGGGACATAGATCCTACGAGCAGTACTTC.

This chain links TRBV15 with TRBJ2-3; TRBD2 matches 9 bases. Germline V gene sequence: CDR1 LNHNV, CDR2 YYDKDF (reference sequence). The CDR3 is 15 residues long. Trimming took 4 bases from V and 5 from J; bases not matched to a gene: 7. CDR3 amino acids: CATSTPGGRGDTQYF. In DNA form, the CDR3 reads TGTGCCACCAGCACCCCGGGCGGGAGGGGAGATACGCAGTATTTT.

The chain employs TRBV7-9 and TRBJ1-4; 8 bases are shared with TRBD1. CDR1 and CDR2 (germline): SEHNR, FQNEAQ (reference sequence). This CDR3 contains 14 residues. V lost 4 bases, J lost 8 bases, and 6 bases stayed unmatched. The CDR3: CASSSGQGHEKLFF. DNA for the CDR3: TGTGCCAGCAGCTCAGGACAGGGTCACGAAAAACTGTTTTTT.